The 29 T cell receptor beta chains below come from one sample, sequenced in a study of CD8 T cells in Susac syndrome. Reverse transcription used about 0.45 to 1 ug RNA and random hexamers. MiXCR, applied by TCRdb to the immunoSEQ multiplex PCR reads, yields one record per CDR3 protein. The table has some 95,000 distinct CDR3 sequences, 85% to 95% seen once. Sequencing was done on a sample of CD8+ T cells from PBMCs. The receptors derive from a human donor in good health.

Only a few counts were recorded for this clonotype. This chain links TRBV19 with TRBJ1-1; D perhaps matches TRBD1 (6 bases). This CDR3 has 12 residues. The V end lost 8 bases, the J end lost 5 bases, and 12 bases lay between the germline ends. Looked up from germline, CDR1 is LNHDA and CDR2 is SQIVND (reference sequence). CDR3 sequence: CASSQGSTEAFF. CDR3 coding DNA: TGTGCCAGTTCCCAGGGGTCGACTGAAGCTTTCTTT.

The chain links TRBV20-1 to TRBJ2-7; D unclear. Trimming took off 5 bases at V and 2 bases at J, with 13 bases between the two ends. CDR1 DFQATT and CDR2 SNEGSKA come from the germline V gene (reference sequence). The CDR3 is 13 residues long. The CDR3 protein is CSASDTAAYEQYF. In DNA, the CDR3 is TGCAGTGCTTCAGACACGGCCGCCTACGAGCAGTACTTC.

This clonotype was counted a few times. The chain has TRBV6-1 and TRBJ2-1, with D perhaps matching TRBD1 (5 bases). The CDR3 consists of 12 residues. Trimming shortened V by 4 bases and J by 8 bases, and 9 bases separated the two germline ends. CDR1 is MNHNS, CDR2 SASEGT, per germline. The CDR3 loop is CASSVQGYEQFF. CDR3 nucleotides: TGTGCCAGCAGTGTGCAGGGTTATGAGCAGTTCTTC.

V usage is TRBV12-3 or TRBV12-4 and J usage is TRBJ1-5; a possible D gene is TRBD1 (5 bases). The CDR3 extends over 14 amino acids. V was trimmed by 0 bases and J by 6 bases, leaving 9 bases between them. CDR3: CASSLALGGQPQHF. For the CDR3, the DNA is TGTGCCAGCAGTTTAGCGCTCGGGGGTCAGCCCCAGCATTTT.

V is TRBV6-7 and J is TRBJ2-7, with TRBD2 matching 14 bases. TRBV6-7 is identified as an open reading frame with a role that is uncertain. The CDR3 is made up of 18 amino acids. V lost 6 bases and J lost 0; bases outside the gene matches: 10. The CDR3 DNA reads as TGTGCCAGCAGCCCCGGGACTAGCGGGGGCAGTAGCTCCTACGAGCAGTACTTC. The encoded protein is CASSPGTSGGSSSYEQYF.

The genes are TRBV19 and TRBJ1-5, with 7 bases that match TRBD1. Germline V gene sequence: CDR1 LNHDA, CDR2 SQIVND (reference sequence). V was clipped by 10 bases and J by 1 base; unmatched bases: 13. This CDR3 is built from 16 residues. The CDR3 DNA reads TGTGCCATTCGGACAGGTGAGGAGGGGAGCAATCAGCCCCAGCATTTT. Protein product: CAIRTGEEGSNQPQHF.

CDR3 sequence: CASTRGYGNEQFF. The CDR3 DNA reads TGTGCCAGCACACGGGGCTACGGCAATGAGCAGTTCTTC. V is TRBV7-6 and J is TRBJ2-1; D may match TRBD1 or TRBD2 (5 bases each). The CDR3 is 13 residues long. Trimming took off 7 bases at V and 6 bases at J, with 13 bases between the two ends. Looked up from germline, CDR1 is SGHVS and CDR2 is FNYEAQ.

This chain links TRBV13 with TRBJ2-1, with 8 bases fitting TRBD2. Trimming removed 5 bases from V and 3 bases from J; junction bases left unmatched: 9. Looked up from germline, CDR1 is PRHDT and CDR2 is FYEKMQ (reference sequence). The CDR3 is 16 residues long. CDR3 in DNA: TGTGCCAGCAGCCTCTCCGGGACTAGTAACTACAATGAGCAGTTCTTC. Its protein product is CASSLSGTSNYNEQFF.

CDR3 sequence reads: CASSFSTGSRNEQFF. The DNA for the CDR3 is TGTGCCAGCAGCTTTTCGACAGGTTCGAGGAATGAGCAGTTCTTC. The rearrangement joins TRBV13 to TRBJ2-1, with D possibly matching TRBD1 (6 bases). V was shortened by 3 bases and J by 7 bases, with 16 bases between the two germline ends. Germline CDR1 is PRHDT and CDR2 is FYEKMQ (reference sequence). The CDR3 has 15 amino acids. The whole variable domain, filled in from reference TRBV13 and TRBJ2-1, reads AAGVIQSPRHLIKEKRETATLKCYPIPRHDTVYWYQQGPGQDPQFLISFYEKMQSDKGSIPDRFSAQQFSDYHSELNMSSLELGDSALYFCASSFSTGSRNEQFFGPGTRLTVL.

The V call is TRBV10-3, the J call TRBJ2-7, with TRBD1 as a possible D gene (5 bases). This CDR3 has 12 amino acids. With 3 bases removed from V and 3 bases from J, the gap between germline ends came to 6 bases. Germline values: CDR1 ENHRY, CDR2 SYGVKD. CDR3 sequence reads: CAISDRVYEQYF. The CDR3 bases are TGTGCCATCAGTGACAGGGTCTACGAGCAGTACTTC.

The chain uses TRBV9 and TRBJ2-1; 11 bases agree with TRBD2. CDR1 and CDR2 (germline): SGDLS, YYNGEE. Trimming removed 0 bases from V and 6 bases from J; junction bases left unmatched: 5. The length of the CDR3 is 16 residues. CDR3 nucleotides: TGTGCCAGCAGCGTAGGGTCTAGCGGGGGGCGCAATGAGCAGTTCTTC. Translated: CASSVGSSGGRNEQFF.

The chain employs TRBV20-1 and TRBJ1-2, with 7 nucleotides matching TRBD1. This CDR3 is built from 12 residues. Losses at the gene ends were 6 bases for V and 6 bases for J; bases not matched to a gene: 7. Germline V gene lookup returns CDR1 DFQATT and CDR2 SNEGSKA (reference sequence). CDR3 sequence: CSARSGTDGYTF. Here the CDR3 DNA reads TGCAGTGCCAGATCCGGGACAGATGGCTACACCTTC.

This chain uses TRBV29-1 with TRBJ1-1; weak D call: TRBD1 (5 bases). In germline, CDR1 is SQVTM, CDR2 ANQGSEA. The CDR3 loop spans 13 amino acids. The ends were cut back, 5 bases at V and 0 bases at J, with 10 bases in the middle. The CDR3 region has the DNA TGCAGCGTTTCGGAGGGGCTGAACACTGAAGCTTTCTTT. Its translation: CSVSEGLNTEAFF.

The J gene is TRBJ1-5, the V gene TRBV19, with 10 bases lining up with TRBD1. From germline, CDR1 is LNHDA and CDR2 SQIVND (reference sequence). The CDR3 contains 16 residues. Losses at the gene ends were 9 bases for V and 2 bases for J; bases not matched to a gene: 10. This CDR3 is CASGQGETVGNQPQHF. CDR3 sequence (DNA): TGTGCCAGCGGACAGGGGGAGACTGTGGGCAATCAGCCCCAGCATTTT.

The J gene is TRBJ2-7, the V gene TRBV24-1; TRBD2 might be the D (5 bases). V lost 8 bases and J lost 4, with 14 bases in between. The V gene's germline CDR1 is KGHDR and CDR2 SFDVKD. The CDR3 extends over 13 amino acids. The chain's CDR3 is CATNPDCLYEQYF. CDR3 sequence (DNA): TGTGCCACCAATCCGGACTGCCTGTACGAGCAGTACTTC.

This chain connects TRBV7-9 to TRBJ2-7; D is unresolved. Trimming removed 8 bases from V and 3 bases from J, with 11 bases in between. Germline CDR1 reads SEHNR; CDR2 reads FQNEAQ (reference sequence). CDR3 length: 12 amino acids. The CDR3 region is CASAEPGYEQYF. The DNA of the CDR3 is TGTGCCAGCGCCGAGCCGGGCTACGAGCAGTACTTC. The whole variable domain, filled in from reference TRBV7-9 and TRBJ2-7, reads DTGVSQNPRHKITKRGQNVTFRCDPISEHNRLYWYRQTLGQGPEFLTYFQNEAQLEKSRLLSDRFSAERPKGSFSTLEIQRTEQGDSAMYLCASAEPGYEQYFGPGTRLTVT.

The J gene is TRBJ2-7, the V gene TRBV7-9; D may be TRBD2 (5 bases). V was pared by 1 base and J by 1 base, with 17 bases between. The CDR3 length is 17 residues. Germline V gives CDR1 SEHNR, CDR2 FQNEAQ (reference sequence). Here the CDR3 DNA reads TGTGCCAGCAGCTTAGACGCGTCGGCAGGCGGGTCCTACGAGCAGTACTTC. Translated: CASSLDASAGGSYEQYF.

This chain joins TRBV19 and TRBJ1-1, with 7 bases identical to TRBD1. The germline CDR1 and CDR2 sequences are LNHDA and SQIVND (reference sequence). Trimming took 5 bases from V and 5 from J; bases not matched to a gene: 5. The CDR3 consists of 13 residues. The chain's CDR3 is CASSQGGLTEAFF. The CDR3 region has the DNA TGTGCCAGTAGTCAGGGGGGCCTGACTGAAGCTTTCTTT.

The rearrangement joins TRBV20-1 to TRBJ2-1, with 7 bases lining up with TRBD1. Germline CDR1 DFQATT, CDR2 SNEGSKA (reference sequence). The length of the CDR3 is 16 residues. Losses at the gene ends were 6 bases for V and 0 bases for J; bases not matched to a gene: 11. CDR3 nucleotides: TGCAGTGCGGAAGACAGGGTCCACAACTCCTACAATGAGCAGTTCTTC. Translation gives CSAEDRVHNSYNEQFF.

The chain carries TRBV9 and TRBJ2-1, with D perhaps given as TRBD1 or TRBD2 (5 bases each). CDR3 length equals 14 residues. Germline loops: CDR1 SGDLS, CDR2 YYNGEE. V was cut by 0 bases and J by 9 bases, with 13 bases left in between. CDR3 sequence reads: CASSVGGDLPEQFF. For the CDR3, the DNA is TGTGCCAGCAGCGTAGGTGGGGACCTACCTGAGCAGTTCTTC.

The chain links TRBV2 to TRBJ2-2; D might be TRBD2 (6 bases). The CDR3 loop spans 15 amino acids. CDR1 and CDR2 (germline): SNHLY, FYNNEI. V dropped 3 bases and J dropped 10 bases, with 18 bases sitting between them. The CDR3 reads CASSDPGLRFEELFF. The CDR3 DNA reads TGTGCCAGCAGTGACCCTGGACTACGGTTTGAGGAGCTGTTTTTT.

The chain employs TRBV7-9 and TRBJ2-3; D might be TRBD2 (5 bases). V was pared by 5 bases and J by 0 bases, with 12 bases between. This CDR3 has 15 amino acids. Germline V gene lookup returns CDR1 SEHNR and CDR2 FQNEAQ (reference sequence). The CDR3 sequence: CASSPAGISTDTQYF. The CDR3 coding sequence is TGTGCCAGCAGCCCGGCCGGGATCAGCACAGATACGCAGTATTTT.

The chain couples TRBV21-1 to TRBJ1-4; TRBD1 is the table's D call and was not checked against the DNA. TRBV21-1 is a listed pseudogene. This CDR3 region has 18 residues. CDR3 in DNA: TGTGCCAGCAGCAAAGAGGGGACAGGGCATCGTCCTGATGAAAAACTGTTTTTT. Residues: CASSKEGTGHRPDEKLFF.

The V call is TRBV20-1, the J call TRBJ1-2; 10 positions agree with TRBD1. V trimming: 6 bases; J trimming: 4 bases; junction bases outside the gene matches: 5. Germline V CDR1 and CDR2: DFQATT, SNEGSKA (reference sequence). The CDR3 consists of 13 residues. CDR3 loop: CSAPGTGAYGYTF. The CDR3 region has the DNA TGCAGTGCCCCTGGGACAGGGGCCTATGGCTACACCTTC.

The chain recombines TRBV27 with TRBJ2-1, with a possible D match to TRBD1 (6 bases). CDR3 length equals 16 residues. CDR1 is MNHEY, CDR2 SMNVEV, per germline (reference sequence). V lost 6 bases, J lost 3 bases, and 18 bases lay in between. The CDR3 region is CASSNPLGAVYNEQFF. CDR3 nucleotide sequence: TGTGCCAGCAGCAACCCACTGGGGGCCGTCTACAATGAGCAGTTCTTC.

The chain is built from TRBV25-1 and TRBJ1-2; 7 bases line up with TRBD1. The CDR3 has 14 residues. Trimming at V came to 6 bases and at J to 4 bases, leaving 8 bases not matched to a gene. Germline lookup yields CDR1 MGHDK and CDR2 SYGVNS. Here the CDR3 reads CASSRSGQPYGYTF. The CDR3 nucleotides read TGTGCCAGCAGCCGATCGGGACAGCCCTATGGCTACACCTTC.

This chain joins TRBV27 and TRBJ1-1, with unresolved D. Per germline, CDR1 MNHEY and CDR2 SMNVEV (reference sequence). With 4 bases removed from V and 7 bases from J, the gap between germline ends came to 13 bases. This CDR3 comprises 13 residues. DNA for the CDR3: TGTGCCAGCAGTTATGGGGTCGGGATTGAAGCTTTCTTT. Amino acids: CASSYGVGIEAFF.

This chain joins TRBV29-1 and TRBJ1-2; D remains ambiguous. V lost 6 bases, J lost 3 bases, and 23 bases lay in between. This CDR3 region has 16 residues. Germline V lookup: CDR1 SQVTM, CDR2 ANQGSEA. The CDR3 coding sequence is TGCAGCGTGGGAGTGGAATCCTTTCCGACGGACTATGGCTACACCTTC. Translating it yields CSVGVESFPTDYGYTF.

The rearrangement joins TRBV15 to TRBJ2-3, with D possibly called TRBD1 or TRBD2 (5 bases each). The CDR3 is 15 residues long. The germline V and J ends were trimmed by 0 bases and 1 base, with 8 bases remaining between them. CDR1 LNHNV and CDR2 YYDKDF come from the germline V gene (reference sequence). CDR3 nucleotides: TGTGCCACCAGCAGAGAGGGGGTGGGCACAGATACGCAGTATTTT. Its translation: CATSREGVGTDTQYF.